A few counts support the clone carrying this TCR beta chain. Its antigen is not known. This sample stems from a study of response to subunit inactivated influenza vaccine. Broader study findings: Authors suggested that a seasonal influenza vaccination recruits few new T cells each time.

CDR1 and CDR2 from the germline V gene are LGHNA and YSLEER. With 0 bases removed from V and 9 bases from J, the gap between germline ends came to 24 bases. The CDR3 consists of 18 residues. TCRdb reprocessed the RT-PCR reads with MiXCR, giving one entry per CDR3 protein. Of around 520,000 distinct CDR3 sequences in the sample, 12% were seen once. V and J are TRBV4-3 and TRBJ2-1; tentatively, D is TRBD1 (5 bases). The sample here was PBMCs from blood, taken on the day of vaccination. This receptor was obtained from a man aged 45-65 years who received an inactivated influenza vaccine. CDR3 sequence (DNA): TGCGCCAGCAGCCAAGATCTTGTCGGGCAGGGCCTTTTAGGTGAGCAGTTCTTC. Residues: CASSQDLVGQGLLGEQFF.